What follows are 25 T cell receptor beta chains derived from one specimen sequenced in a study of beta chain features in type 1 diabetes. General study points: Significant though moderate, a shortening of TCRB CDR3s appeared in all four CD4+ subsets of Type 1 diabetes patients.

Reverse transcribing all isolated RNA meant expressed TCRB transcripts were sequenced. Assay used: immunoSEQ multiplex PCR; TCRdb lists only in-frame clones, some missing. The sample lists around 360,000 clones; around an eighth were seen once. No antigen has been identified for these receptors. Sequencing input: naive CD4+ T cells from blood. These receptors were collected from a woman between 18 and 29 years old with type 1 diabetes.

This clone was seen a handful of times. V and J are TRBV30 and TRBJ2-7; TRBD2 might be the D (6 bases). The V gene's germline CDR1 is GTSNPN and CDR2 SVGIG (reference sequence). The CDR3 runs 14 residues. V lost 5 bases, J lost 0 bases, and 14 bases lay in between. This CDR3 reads CAWGRDSSSYEQYF. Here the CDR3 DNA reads TGTGCCTGGGGTCGGGACTCCAGCTCCTACGAGCAGTACTTC.

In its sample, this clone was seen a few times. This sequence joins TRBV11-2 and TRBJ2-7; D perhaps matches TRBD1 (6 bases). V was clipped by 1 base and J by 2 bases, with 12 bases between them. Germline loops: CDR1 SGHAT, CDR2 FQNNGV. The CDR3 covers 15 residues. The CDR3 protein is CASSLVLDRTYEQYF. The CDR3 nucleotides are TGTGCCAGCAGCTTAGTCCTGGACAGAACCTACGAGCAGTACTTC.

CDR3 sequence: CAWIETSGSSYEQYF. For the CDR3, the DNA is TGTGCCTGGATCGAGACTAGCGGGAGTTCCTACGAGCAGTACTTC. The chain combines TRBV30 with TRBJ2-7; TRBD2 matches 12 bases. The CDR3 has 15 residues. Per germline, CDR1 GTSNPN and CDR2 SVGIG (reference sequence). With 4 bases clipped from V and 1 base from J, the junction kept 5 bases outside the gene matches.

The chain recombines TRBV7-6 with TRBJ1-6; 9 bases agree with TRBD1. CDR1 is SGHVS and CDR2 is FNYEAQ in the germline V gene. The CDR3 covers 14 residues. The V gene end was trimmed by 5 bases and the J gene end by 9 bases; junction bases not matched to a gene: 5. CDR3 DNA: TGTGCCAGCAGCCGGACAGGGGCAGGTTCACCCCTCCACTTT. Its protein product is CASSRTGAGSPLHF.

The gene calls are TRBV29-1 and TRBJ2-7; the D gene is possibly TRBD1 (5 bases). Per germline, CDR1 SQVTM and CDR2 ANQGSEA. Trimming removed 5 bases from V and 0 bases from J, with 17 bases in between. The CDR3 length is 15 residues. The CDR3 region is CSVSSADRSSYEQYF. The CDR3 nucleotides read TGCAGCGTTTCCTCCGCCGACAGAAGCTCCTACGAGCAGTACTTC.

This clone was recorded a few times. The chain's CDR3 is CASSPPGFIEQFF. CDR3 DNA: TGTGCCAGCTCACCACCGGGCTTCATCGAGCAGTTCTTC. This chain links TRBV18 with TRBJ2-1; D gene uncertain. This CDR3 region has 13 residues. Germline V CDR1 and CDR2: KGHSH, LQKENI. V gave up 0 bases and J gave up 10 bases, with 10 bases separating them.

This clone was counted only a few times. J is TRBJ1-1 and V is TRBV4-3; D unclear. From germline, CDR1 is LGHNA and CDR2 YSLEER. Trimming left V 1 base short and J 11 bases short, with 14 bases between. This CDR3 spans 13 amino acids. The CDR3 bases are TGCGCCAGCAGCCAAGGAGGTGGCCCCCACGCTTTCTTT. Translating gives CASSQGGGPHAFF.

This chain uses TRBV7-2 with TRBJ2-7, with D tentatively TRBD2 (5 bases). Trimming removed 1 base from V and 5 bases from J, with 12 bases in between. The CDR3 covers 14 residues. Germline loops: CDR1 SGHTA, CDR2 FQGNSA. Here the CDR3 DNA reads TGTGCCAGCAGCTTAGTCGGGAATCCCCACGAGCAGTACTTC. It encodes CASSLVGNPHEQYF.

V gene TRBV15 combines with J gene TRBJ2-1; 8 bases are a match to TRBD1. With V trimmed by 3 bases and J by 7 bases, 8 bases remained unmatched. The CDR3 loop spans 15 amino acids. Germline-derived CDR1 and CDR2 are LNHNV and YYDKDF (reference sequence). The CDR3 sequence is CATSRDPGQVNEQFF. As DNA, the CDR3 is TGTGCCACCAGCAGGGACCCGGGACAGGTAAATGAGCAGTTCTTC.

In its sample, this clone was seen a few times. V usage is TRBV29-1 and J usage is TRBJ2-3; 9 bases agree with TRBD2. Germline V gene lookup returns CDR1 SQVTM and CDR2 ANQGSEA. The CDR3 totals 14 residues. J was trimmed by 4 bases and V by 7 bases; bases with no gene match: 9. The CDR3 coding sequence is TGCAGCGCGGACGCGGGAGGGGATGCAGATACGCAGTATTTT. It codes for CSADAGGDADTQYF.

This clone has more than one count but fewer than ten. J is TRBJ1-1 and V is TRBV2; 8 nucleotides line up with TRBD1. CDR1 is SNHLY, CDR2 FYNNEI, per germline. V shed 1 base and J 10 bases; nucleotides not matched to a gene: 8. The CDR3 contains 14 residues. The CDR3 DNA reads TGTGCCAGCAGTGAAGAGGACAGGGCGGGTGTAGCTTTCTTT. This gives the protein CASSEEDRAGVAFF.

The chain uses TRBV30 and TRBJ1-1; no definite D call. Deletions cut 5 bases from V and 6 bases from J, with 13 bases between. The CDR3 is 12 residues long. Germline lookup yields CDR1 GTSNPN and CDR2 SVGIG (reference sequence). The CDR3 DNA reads TGTGCCTGGGGAGAAACCGGGTCTGAAGCTTTCTTT. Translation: CAWGETGSEAFF.

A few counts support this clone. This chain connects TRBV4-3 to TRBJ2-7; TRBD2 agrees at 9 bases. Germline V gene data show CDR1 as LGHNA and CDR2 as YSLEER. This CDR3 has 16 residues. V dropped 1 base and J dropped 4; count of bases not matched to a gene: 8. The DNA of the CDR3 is TGCGCCAGCAGCCAAGCCCCAGCGGGAGGAATGTACGAGCAGTACTTC. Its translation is CASSQAPAGGMYEQYF.

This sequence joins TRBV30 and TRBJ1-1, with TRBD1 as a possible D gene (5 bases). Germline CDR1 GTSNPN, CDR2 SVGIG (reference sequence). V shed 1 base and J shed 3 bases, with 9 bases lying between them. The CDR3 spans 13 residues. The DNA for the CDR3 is TGTGCCTGGAGTGGGCAGGGTGACACTGAAGCTTTCTTT. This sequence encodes CAWSGQGDTEAFF.

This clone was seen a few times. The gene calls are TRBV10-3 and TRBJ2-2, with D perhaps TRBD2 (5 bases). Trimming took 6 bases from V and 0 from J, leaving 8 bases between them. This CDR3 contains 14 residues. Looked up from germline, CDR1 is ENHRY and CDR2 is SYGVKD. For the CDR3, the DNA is TGTGCCATCAGAGGACTGGCGAACACCGGGGAGCTGTTTTTT. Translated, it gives CAIRGLANTGELFF.

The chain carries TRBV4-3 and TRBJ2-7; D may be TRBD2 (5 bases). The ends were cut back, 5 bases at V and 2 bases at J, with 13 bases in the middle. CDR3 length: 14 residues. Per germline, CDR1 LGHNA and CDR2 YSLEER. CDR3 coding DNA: TGCGCCAGCAGCGTGACGAGGGATACCTACGAGCAGTACTTC. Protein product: CASSVTRDTYEQYF.

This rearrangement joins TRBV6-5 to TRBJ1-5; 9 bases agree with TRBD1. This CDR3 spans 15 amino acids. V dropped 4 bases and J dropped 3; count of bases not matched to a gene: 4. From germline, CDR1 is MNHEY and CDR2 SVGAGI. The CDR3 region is CASSWGQGHNQPQHF. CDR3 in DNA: TGTGCCAGCAGTTGGGGACAGGGCCACAATCAGCCCCAGCATTTT.

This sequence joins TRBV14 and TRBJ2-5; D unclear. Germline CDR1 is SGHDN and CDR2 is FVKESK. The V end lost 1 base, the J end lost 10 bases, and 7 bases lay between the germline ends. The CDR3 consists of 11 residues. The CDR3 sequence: CASSQGRHQYF. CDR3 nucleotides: TGTGCCAGCAGCCAAGGCAGGCACCAGTACTTC.

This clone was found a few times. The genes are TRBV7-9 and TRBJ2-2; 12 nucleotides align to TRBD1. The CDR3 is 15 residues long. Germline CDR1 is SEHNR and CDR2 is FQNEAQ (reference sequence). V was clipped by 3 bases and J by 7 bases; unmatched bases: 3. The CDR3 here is CASSFGTGGFGELFF. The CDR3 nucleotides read TGTGCCAGCAGCTTCGGGACAGGGGGCTTCGGGGAGCTGTTTTTT. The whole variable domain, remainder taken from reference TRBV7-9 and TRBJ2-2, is DTGVSQNPRHKITKRGQNVTFRCDPISEHNRLYWYRQTLGQGPEFLTYFQNEAQLEKSRLLSDRFSAERPKGSFSTLEIQRTEQGDSAMYLCASSFGTGGFGELFFGEGSRLTVL.

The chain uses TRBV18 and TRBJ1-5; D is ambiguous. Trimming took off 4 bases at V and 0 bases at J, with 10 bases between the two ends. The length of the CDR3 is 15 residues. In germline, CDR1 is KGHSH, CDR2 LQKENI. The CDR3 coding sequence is TGTGCCAGCTCACAAAGCGGGGTTAGCAATCAGCCCCAGCATTTT. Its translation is CASSQSGVSNQPQHF.

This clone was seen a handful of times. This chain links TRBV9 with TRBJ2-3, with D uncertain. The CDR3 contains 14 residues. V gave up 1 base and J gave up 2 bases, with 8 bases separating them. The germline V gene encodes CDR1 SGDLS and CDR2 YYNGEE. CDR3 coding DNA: TGTGCCAGCAGCGTAAGCCCGAACACAGATACGCAGTATTTT. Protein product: CASSVSPNTDTQYF.

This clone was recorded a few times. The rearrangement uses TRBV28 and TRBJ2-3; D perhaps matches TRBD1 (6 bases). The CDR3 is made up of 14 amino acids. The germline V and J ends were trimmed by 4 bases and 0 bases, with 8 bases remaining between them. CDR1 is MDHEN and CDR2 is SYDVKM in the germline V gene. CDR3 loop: CASSSGQSTDTQYF. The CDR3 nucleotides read TGTGCCAGCAGTTCTGGACAGAGCACAGATACGCAGTATTTT. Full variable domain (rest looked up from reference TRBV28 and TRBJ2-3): DVKVTQSSRYLVKRTGEKVFLECVQDMDHENMFWYRQDPGLGLRLIYFSYDVKMKEKGDIPEGYSVSREKKERFSLILESASTNQTSMYLCASSSGQSTDTQYFGPGTRLTVL.

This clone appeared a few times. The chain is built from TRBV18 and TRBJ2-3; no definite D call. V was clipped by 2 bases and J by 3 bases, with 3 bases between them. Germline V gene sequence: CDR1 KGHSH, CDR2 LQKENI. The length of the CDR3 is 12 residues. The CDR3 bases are TGTGCCAGCTCACCAGTAACAGATACGCAGTATTTT. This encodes CASSPVTDTQYF.

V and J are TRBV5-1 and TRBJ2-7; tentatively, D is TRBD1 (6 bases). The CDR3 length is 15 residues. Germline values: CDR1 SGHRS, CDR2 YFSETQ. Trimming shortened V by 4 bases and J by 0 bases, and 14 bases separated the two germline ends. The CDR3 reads CASSLGQLSSYEQYF. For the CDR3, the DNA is TGCGCCAGCAGCCTAGGACAGTTGAGCTCCTACGAGCAGTACTTC. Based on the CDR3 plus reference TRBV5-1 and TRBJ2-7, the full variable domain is KAGVTQTPRYLIKTRGQQVTLSCSPISGHRSVSWYQQTPGQGLQFLFEYFSETQRNKGNFPGRFSGRQFSNSRSEMNVSTLELGDSALYLCASSLGQLSSYEQYFGPGTRLTVT.

This chain's CDR3 is CAWGVDRGYEQYF. The CDR3 DNA follows: TGTGCCTGGGGGGTCGACAGGGGTTACGAGCAGTACTTC. The gene calls are TRBV30 and TRBJ2-7; 8 bases are shared with TRBD1. Per germline, CDR1 GTSNPN and CDR2 SVGIG (reference sequence). CDR3 length equals 13 residues. V shed 5 bases, J shed 4 bases, and the junction held 7 bases outside the gene matches. The full variable domain, completed using reference TRBV30 and TRBJ2-7, is SQTIHQWPATLVQPVGSPLSLECTVEGTSNPNLYWYRQAAGRGLQLLFYSVGIGQISSEVPQNLSASRPQDRQFILSSKKLLLSDSGFYLCAWGVDRGYEQYFGPGTRLTVT.